This T cell receptor (beta chain) was sequenced for a study of blood T cell repertoires in COVID-19. J lost 4 bases, V lost 6 bases, and 3 bases had no gene match. This CDR3 is 13 amino acids long. Clones were read by immunoSEQ multiplex PCR, and TCRdb kept only the in-frame ones, dropping some. The table includes 200,000 to 300,000 clones, approximately 86% detected once. The rearrangement links TRBV12-3 or TRBV12-4 to TRBJ2-4, with 7 bases aligning to TRBD1. Source material: peripheral blood. The receptor comes from an older woman with COVID-19, enrolled during active disease. The CDR3 protein is CASRTTGKNIQYF. The CDR3 DNA sequence: TGTGCCAGCAGAACGACAGGGAAAAACATTCAGTACTTC.